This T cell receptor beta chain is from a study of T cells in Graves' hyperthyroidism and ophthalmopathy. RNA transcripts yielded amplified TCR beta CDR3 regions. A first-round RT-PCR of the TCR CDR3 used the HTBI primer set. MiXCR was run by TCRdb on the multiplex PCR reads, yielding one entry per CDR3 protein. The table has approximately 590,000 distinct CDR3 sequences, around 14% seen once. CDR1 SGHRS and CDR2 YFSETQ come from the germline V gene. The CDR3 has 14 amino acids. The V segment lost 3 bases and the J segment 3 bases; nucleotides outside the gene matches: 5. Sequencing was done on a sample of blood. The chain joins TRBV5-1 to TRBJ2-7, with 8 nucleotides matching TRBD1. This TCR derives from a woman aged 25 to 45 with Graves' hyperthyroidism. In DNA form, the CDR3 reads TGCGCCAGCAGCTGCCGGACAGGGAACTACGAGCAGTACTTC. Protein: CASSCRTGNYEQYF.